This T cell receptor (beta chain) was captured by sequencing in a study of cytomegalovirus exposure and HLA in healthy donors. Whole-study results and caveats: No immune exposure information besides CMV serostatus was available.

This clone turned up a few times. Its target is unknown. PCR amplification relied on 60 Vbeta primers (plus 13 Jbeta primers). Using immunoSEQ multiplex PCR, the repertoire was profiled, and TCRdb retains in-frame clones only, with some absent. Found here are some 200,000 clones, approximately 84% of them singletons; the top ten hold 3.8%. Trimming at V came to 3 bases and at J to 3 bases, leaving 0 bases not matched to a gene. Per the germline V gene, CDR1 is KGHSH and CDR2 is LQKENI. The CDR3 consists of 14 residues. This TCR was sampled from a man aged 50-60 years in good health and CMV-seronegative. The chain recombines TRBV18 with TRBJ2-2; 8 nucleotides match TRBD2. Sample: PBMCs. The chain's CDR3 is CASSPGLDTGELFF. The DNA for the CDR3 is TGTGCCAGCTCACCGGGACTAGACACCGGGGAGCTGTTTTTT.